Shown below are 14 T cell receptor beta chains from a single sample sequenced in a study of T cell responses to AZD1222 COVID-19 vaccine. The table came from immunoSEQ multiplex PCR; TCRdb's copy has only in-frame clones and leaves some out. The sample consists of roughly 120,000 clones, about 91% of them appearing once. The sequenced sample was peripheral blood, obtained on day 0 of AZD1222 vaccination. Source of these receptors: an adult in good health.

The chain carries TRBV12-3 or TRBV12-4 and TRBJ2-5, with D unresolved. Trimming removed 4 bases from V and 1 base from J, with 7 bases in between. The CDR3 contains 13 residues. Here the CDR3 DNA reads TGTGCCAGCAGTTCATTCACCCAAGAGACCCAGTACTTC. Translating gives CASSSFTQETQYF.

The genes are TRBV6-1 and TRBJ2-7; D possibly corresponds to TRBD2 (5 bases). The V and J ends lost 7 bases and 3 bases respectively, with 16 bases between them. In germline, CDR1 is MNHNS, CDR2 SASEGT. The CDR3 is 14 amino acids. The CDR3 DNA sequence: TGTGCCAGCACTACTCCCGGGGTAAGCTACGAGCAGTACTTC. Residues: CASTTPGVSYEQYF.

V usage is TRBV7-2 and J usage is TRBJ1-1; no clear D. V lost 2 bases, J lost 2 bases, and 9 bases lay in between. CDR3 length: 14 residues. The germline gives CDR1 SGHTA, CDR2 FQGNSA. The CDR3 loop is CASSLYAGNTEAFF. CDR3 bases: TGTGCCAGCAGCTTATATGCAGGAAACACTGAAGCTTTCTTT.

This clone was observed many times. The rearrangement uses TRBV10-2 and TRBJ1-5; D is unclear. CDR1 and CDR2 from the germline V gene are WSHSY and SAAADI. Trimming removed 5 bases from V and 2 bases from J, with 13 bases in between. The CDR3 covers 15 residues. This CDR3 is CASSQAASGNQPQHF. In nucleotides, the CDR3 is TGCGCCAGCAGTCAGGCAGCCTCCGGCAATCAGCCCCAGCATTTT.

The chain is built from TRBV28 and TRBJ1-4; 9 nucleotides agree with TRBD1. V lost 2 bases to trimming and J lost 5 bases; unmatched junction nucleotides: 3. CDR3 length equals 15 residues. Germline values: CDR1 MDHEN, CDR2 SYDVKM. The CDR3 nucleotides are TGTGCCAGCAGTTTAGTAGGGACAGGGAATGAAAAACTGTTTTTT. This codes for CASSLVGTGNEKLFF.

The chain combines TRBV7-9 with TRBJ1-1, with D tentatively TRBD1 (5 bases). This CDR3 is 15 amino acids long. CDR1 SEHNR and CDR2 FQNEAQ come from the germline V gene (reference sequence). V was shortened by 2 bases and J by 3 bases, with 13 bases between the two germline ends. The CDR3 loop reads CASSLFGLGDTEAFF. CDR3 DNA sequence: TGTGCCAGCAGCTTATTTGGGCTAGGGGACACTGAAGCTTTCTTT.

The chain is built from TRBV10-3 and TRBJ1-4, with D perhaps TRBD1 (5 bases). CDR3 length: 14 amino acids. Deletions cut 4 bases from V and 7 bases from J, with 13 bases between. Germline lookup yields CDR1 ENHRY and CDR2 SYGVKD. This CDR3 is CAISGGGEGEKLFF. The CDR3 region has the DNA TGTGCCATCAGTGGGGGAGGGGAAGGTGAAAAACTGTTTTTT.

This chain links TRBV4-3 with TRBJ1-5; D might be TRBD1 (5 bases). The CDR3 loop spans 13 amino acids. The germline gives CDR1 LGHNA, CDR2 YSLEER. V gave up 0 bases and J gave up 9 bases, with 9 bases separating them. This CDR3 is CASSQDFGGPQHF. Here the CDR3 DNA reads TGCGCCAGCAGCCAAGATTTCGGGGGGCCCCAGCATTTT.

This rearrangement joins TRBV29-1 to TRBJ1-1, with 8 bases that match TRBD1. Trimming at V came to 1 base and at J to 7 bases, leaving 5 bases not matched to a gene. This CDR3 has 13 residues. The germline CDR1 and CDR2 sequences are SQVTM and ANQGSEA. Here the CDR3 reads CSVEGAGGIEAFF. As DNA, the CDR3 is TGCAGCGTTGAAGGTGCAGGGGGCATTGAAGCTTTCTTT.

This chain links TRBV3-1 (or the pseudogene TRBV3-2) with TRBJ2-2; TRBD2 matches 7 bases. The CDR3 is 19 residues long. Per the germline V gene, CDR1 is LGHDT and CDR2 is YNNKEL (reference sequence). V dropped 1 base and J dropped 4; count of bases not matched to a gene: 15. The DNA of the CDR3 is TGTGCCAGCAGCCAAGCGGGTCTCGGACGTACGGGGGGCACCGGGGAGCTGTTTTTT. It codes for CASSQAGLGRTGGTGELFF.

This chain connects TRBV2 to TRBJ2-1; 10 positions agree with TRBD1. The V segment lost 3 bases and the J segment 7 bases; nucleotides outside the gene matches: 9. Germline values: CDR1 SNHLY, CDR2 FYNNEI. The CDR3 has 16 residues. The CDR3 loop is CASSDLTGGKMNEQFF. CDR3 sequence (DNA): TGTGCCAGCAGTGATTTGACAGGGGGCAAGATGAATGAGCAGTTCTTC.

The chain is built from TRBV5-5 and TRBJ2-2; 7 bases map to TRBD1. From germline, CDR1 is SGHKS and CDR2 YYEKEE (reference sequence). The CDR3 runs to 18 residues. With V trimmed by 1 base and J by 3 bases, 12 bases remained unmatched. The CDR3 loop is CASSLRFVGTAYTGELFF. The CDR3 DNA reads as TGTGCCAGCAGCTTGAGGTTTGTTGGGACAGCCTACACCGGGGAGCTGTTTTTT.

The rearrangement joins TRBV4-2 to TRBJ2-5; TRBD1 agrees at 7 bases. This CDR3 region has 13 residues. The germline gives CDR1 LGHNA, CDR2 YNFKEQ. Germline trimming cut 1 base from V and 5 bases from J; bases unmatched to any gene: 1. CDR3 protein: CASSQGRGETQYF. CDR3 DNA: TGTGCCAGCAGCCAAGGCAGGGGGGAGACCCAGTACTTC.

The V and J genes are TRBV7-2 and TRBJ2-5; D uncertain. V lost 2 bases and J 1 base, leaving 8 bases between the germline ends. The germline V gene has CDR1 SGHTA and CDR2 FQGNSA. The CDR3 has 14 amino acids. The CDR3, as DNA: TGTGCCAGCAGCTTAAGAACAGCCCAAGAGACCCAGTACTTC. Protein: CASSLRTAQETQYF. Using reference TRBV7-2 and TRBJ2-5 for the parts outside the CDR3, the full variable domain is GAGVSQSPSNKVTEKGKDVELRCDPISGHTALYWYRQSLGQGLEFLIYFQGNSAPDKSGLPSDRFSAERTGGSVSTLTIQRTQQEDSAVYLCASSLRTAQETQYFGPGTRLLVL.